This record covers a single T cell receptor (beta chain). This clone has only one observation. There is no known antigen for this receptor. Base qualities were left out, and no much larger clone turns up one base away. This sample is drawn from a study of OX40 agonist ivuxolimab in advanced cancers. Regarding the complete study: Ivuxolimab was a fully human IgG2 agonistic monoclonal antibody targeting the costimulatory receptor OX40 (CD134). The paper reports the monotherapy dose-escalation portion (N of about 51 patients) of the phase I ivuxolimab trial. Three dose-escalation patients achieved partial responses, one with hepatocellular carcinoma and two with cutaneous melanoma. Intravenous ivuxolimab was administered to patients every 2 weeks at six dose levels: 0.01, 0.1, 0.3, 1.5, 3 and 10 mg/kg. The purpose of peripheral TCRbeta sequencing was to test whether ivuxolimab changed TCR sequence diversity and led to clonal T-cell expansion. Of the roughly 54 dose-escalation patients, hepatocellular carcinoma was present in about 19, melanoma in around 15, renal cell carcinoma in 9 and head and neck cancer in 9. A male proportion of under 85% and a mean age of around 60 years, ranging from about 23 to 79, were recorded for the dose-escalation cohort. Patients were allowed to have had prior anti-PD-1, anti-PD-L1 or anti-CTLA-4 therapy, and 30% to 50% of the dose-escalation patients had previously received checkpoint inhibitors.

Overall results and qualifications from the work: In partial responders in the 0.1-3.0 mg/kg groups, normalized peripheral clonal expansion was found to be among the lowest, especially among CD8+ T cells. After ivuxolimab, more expanded clones were found on average in CD8+ T cells than in CD4+ T cells. At doses from 0.1 to 3.0 mg/kg, clonal expansion was seen in both CD4+ and CD8+ blood T cells between baseline and week 6. Low levels of normalized T-cell clonal expansion were also seen in some patients who did not respond. The antigen specificity of the peripheral T cells that underwent clonal expansion was not determined.

For sequencing of the TCRbeta CDR3 region, genomic DNA was extracted from the sorted cells. TCRbeta CDR3 regions were sequenced using the immunoSEQ Assay. Sourced from immuneACCESS, this table was stored by TCRdb with only in-frame sequences that have V and J called. A share of the clones is absent; for the studies checked, an unresolved V gene accounts for under half, and the remainder has no known explanation. The sample table lists approximately 70,000 clones, 80% to 95% of them with a count of one. Clones ranked in the top ten supply less than 0.6% of the sample. Patients with a history of autoimmune disease or receiving systemic immunosuppression were excluded from the trial. In every dose cohort, peripheral blood was drawn for TCR sequencing at baseline, cycle 4 day 1, and cycle 7 day 1. Samples came from an open-label, multicenter, first-in-human phase I dose-escalation trial of ivuxolimab. Adults with locally advanced or metastatic melanoma, renal cell carcinoma, hepatocellular carcinoma or head and neck squamous cell carcinoma were enrolled in the trial. Before TCR sequencing, CD4+ T cells and CD8+ T cells from peripheral blood were sorted into separate populations.

Trimming at the junction amounts to 3 bases on V and 2 bases on J, and the germline ends lie 2 bases apart. From its cysteine to its phenylalanine, the CDR3 spans 11 amino acids. The entry retains the CDR3 DNA only, 33 bases that are in frame from base 1. For CDR1 and CDR2, the germline V gene lists SGHAT and FQNNGV. The material was CD4+ or CD8+ T cells sorted from blood, obtained in a trial of the OX40 agonist ivuxolimab. This clonotype originated in an adult with an advanced solid tumor such as melanoma, head and neck, liver or kidney cancer. The chain was built from TRBV11-2 and TRBJ2-7, with the identity of the D gene unclear. At the DNA level, the sequence is TGTGCCAGCAGCTTGGCCTACGAGCAGTACTTC. Its translation is CASSLAYEQYF.